This T cell receptor (beta chain) was recovered during a study of naive and memory T cell subsets. The study, taken as a whole, reports: From naive to CM, EM and EMRA, diversity decreased and Gini increased.

With regard to this clonotype: Its specificity is unknown.

CMV status came from CD4+ T cell IFNgamma after overnight CMV lysate stimulation of fresh PBMCs. Four subsets defined by CD45RA and CD27 were sorted after CD3, CD4, CD8 and live/dead staining. Both TRBC1 and TRBC2 were covered by a beta constant-region primer of two equimolar oligonucleotides. Four rounds of PCR amplified the ligated cDNA using nested alpha and beta constant-region primers plus SP2. Each CDR3 protein is one row after TCRdb ran MiXCR on the UMI-ligation and nested PCR reads. The sample shows 95,000 to 150,000 distinct CDR3 sequences, roughly 36% of them seen only once. This TCR was sampled from a human donor in good health. Sample: central memory CD4+ T cells from blood.

CDR3 sequence reads: CASSYNPGQHSGANVLTF. For the CDR3, the DNA is TGTGCCAGCAGTTACAACCCGGGACAGCACTCTGGGGCCAACGTCCTGACTTTC. This chain joins TRBV6-2 or TRBV6-3 and TRBJ2-6; TRBD1 matches at 7 bases. Per germline, CDR1 MNHEY and CDR2 SVGEGT. This CDR3 is 18 amino acids long. With V trimmed by 2 bases and J by 0 bases, 7 bases remained unmatched.